These T cell receptor beta chains were read from a single sample in a study of Graves' ophthalmopathy and Graves' hyperthyroidism. TCRdb analysed the multiplex PCR reads with MiXCR anew, one entry per CDR3 protein. This sample has about 340,000 distinct CDR3 sequences; 15% to 20% occur once, and the top ten carry 9% to 15%. The sample taken for sequencing was peripheral blood. Receptor source: an adult man with Graves' ophthalmopathy. CDR3s include the opening cysteine and the closing phenylalanine or tryptophan. A D gene is named only where the DNA matches it firmly. The size of a clone is reported for some rows only, either as once, few or many, or as a class for expanded clones.

>NA|TRBJ2-7|TRBV28|many
CASSLSPRTGRDEQYF
TGTGCCAGCAGTTTATCCCCCAGGACAGGGAGGGACGAGCAGTACTTC
>NA|TRBJ1-1|TRBV11-2|NA
CASSFREGRGGTEAFF
TGTGCCAGCAGCTTTAGGGAAGGCAGGGGAGGCACTGAAGCTTTCTTT
>NA|TRBJ2-5|TRBV6-2/TRBV6-3|many
CASKGQSETQYF
TGTGCCAGCAAAGGACAGTCTGAGACCCAGTACTTC
>NA|TRBJ1-1|TRBV20-1|many
CSAGTTEWVNEDWNTEAFF
TGCAGTGCCGGGACCACAGAATGGGTTAACGAGGATTGGAACACTGAAGCTTTCTTT
>NA|TRBJ1-1|TRBV29-1|NA
CSVEPWQGMNTEAFF
TGCAGCGTTGAACCCTGGCAGGGCATGAACACTGAAGCTTTCTTT
>NA|TRBJ1-4|TRBV7-2|many
CASSRQVQNEKLFF
TGTGCCAGCAGCCGACAGGTCCAAAATGAAAAACTGTTTTTT
>TRBD1|TRBJ1-2|TRBV6-1|few
CASTGTGLVRSNYGYTF
TGTGCCAGCACGGGGACAGGGCTCGTCAGGAGTAACTATGGCTACACCTTC
>TRBD1|TRBJ1-1|TRBV6-2/TRBV6-3|NA
CASTLLWGQLNTEAFF
TGTGCCAGCACACTACTTTGGGGACAGTTGAACACTGAAGCTTTCTTT
>NA|TRBJ2-7|TRBV3-1|NA
CASSQVWPLAEQYF
TGTGCCAGCAGCCAAGTGTGGCCGCTCGCCGAGCAGTACTTC
>NA|TRBJ1-2|TRBV3-1|many
CASSHHRDRGYTF
TGTGCCAGCAGCCATCACAGGGATCGGGGCTACACCTTC
>NA|TRBJ2-7|TRBV7-2|many
CASSLGVWGYEQYF
TGTGCCAGCAGCTTAGGGGTCTGGGGGTACGAGCAGTACTTC
>NA|TRBJ2-5|TRBV28|many
CASRAKVWVSFRATQHF
TGTGCCAGCAGGGCCAAAGTCTGGGTTTCTTTTCGCGCGACCCAGCACTTC
>NA|TRBJ2-2|TRBV29-1|many
CSVAGPSTGELFF
TGCAGCGTTGCTGGTCCGAGCACCGGGGAGCTGTTTTTT
>TRBD1|TRBJ2-5|TRBV10-3|many
CAISKGTGKETQYF
TGTGCCATCAGTAAAGGGACAGGAAAAGAGACCCAGTACTTC
>NA|TRBJ2-5|TRBV29-1|NA
CSVVRYGGETQYF
TGCAGCGTTGTTCGTTACGGGGGTGAGACCCAGTACTTC
>NA|TRBJ1-2|TRBV24-1|many
CATSDSRSANYGYTF
TGTGCCACCAGTGATTCCCGGTCGGCTAACTATGGCTACACCTTC
>NA|TRBJ1-2|TRBV9|many
CASSVASQSGYTF
TGTGCCAGCAGCGTAGCTTCGCAGAGCGGCTACACCTTC
>NA|TRBJ1-5|TRBV6-1|many
CASSEMFSNQPQHF
TGTGCCAGCAGTGAGATGTTTAGCAATCAGCCCCAGCATTTT
>NA|TRBJ1-2|TRBV5-1|many
CASSNDYGYTF
TGCGCCAGCAGTAACGACTATGGCTACACCTTC
>TRBD1|TRBJ1-3|TRBV6-1|NA
CASAGTGGNTIYF
TGTGCCAGCGCCGGGACAGGGGGAAACACCATATATTTT
>NA|TRBJ1-1|TRBV30|many
CACRAGESLSEAFF
TGTGCCTGCAGAGCGGGGGAATCTCTATCTGAAGCTTTCTTT
>NA|TRBJ2-2|TRBV14|many
CASSQGGRNTGELFF
TGTGCCAGCAGCCAAGGGGGCAGGAACACCGGGGAGCTGTTTTTT
>NA|TRBJ2-7|TRBV19|many
CASIPRGGHEQYF
TGTGCCAGTATCCCCAGGGGGGGCCACGAGCAGTACTTC
>NA|TRBJ2-7|TRBV15|many
CATSRDLAREQYF
TGTGCCACCAGCAGAGATCTAGCAAGGGAGCAGTACTTC
>TRBD1|TRBJ1-2|TRBV12-3/TRBV12-4|many
CASSFRQGSAANYGYTF
TGTGCCAGCAGTTTTCGACAGGGGTCCGCAGCTAACTATGGCTACACCTTC
>NA|TRBJ2-7|TRBV27|many
CASSLLGGYSYEQYF
TGTGCCAGCAGTTTATTGGGGGGTTACTCCTACGAGCAGTACTTC
>NA|TRBJ1-1|TRBV20-1|many
CSARNSGGSAEAFF
TGCAGTGCTAGAAATTCCGGGGGTTCGGCTGAAGCTTTCTTT
>TRBD1|TRBJ1-5|TRBV6-1|NA
CASTPKTGSGNQPQHF
TGTGCCAGCACCCCAAAGACAGGGTCGGGCAATCAGCCCCAGCATTTT
>TRBD2|TRBJ2-2|TRBV30|many
CAWTWTSGKGGELFF
TGTGCCTGGACTTGGACTAGCGGGAAGGGCGGGGAGCTGTTTTTT
>NA|TRBJ2-5|TRBV12-3/TRBV12-4|many
CASSLGRGVQETQYF
TGTGCCAGCAGTTTAGGGCGAGGGGTCCAAGAGACCCAGTACTTC
>NA|TRBJ1-6|TRBV7-9|many
CASSVDRDSPLHF
TGTGCCAGCAGCGTAGACCGGGATTCACCCCTCCACTTT
>TRBD1|TRBJ1-5|TRBV6-1|few
CASSERRRGPNQPQHF
TGTGCCAGCAGTGAACGGAGGAGGGGGCCTAATCAGCCCCAGCATTTT
>NA|TRBJ2-4|TRBV27|NA
CASSLDLAKNIQYF
TGTGCCAGCAGTTTGGACTTAGCCAAAAACATTCAGTACTTC
>NA|TRBJ2-5|TRBV3-1|NA
CASSQDGHTGGTQYF
TGTGCCAGCAGCCAAGATGGCCACACCGGGGGCACCCAGTACTTC
>NA|TRBJ1-2|TRBV6-1|many
CASSGSHGYTF
TGTGCCAGCAGCGGCAGTCATGGCTACACCTTC
>TRBD1|TRBJ2-5|TRBV6-2/TRBV6-3|many
CASSCEKGQEEETQYF
TGTGCCAGCAGCTGTGAAAAGGGACAGGAAGAAGAGACCCAGTACTTC
>NA|TRBJ2-2|TRBV5-1|many
CASSLDGRNTGELFF
TGCGCCAGCAGCTTGGATGGCAGGAACACCGGGGAGCTGTTTTTT
>TRBD1|TRBJ2-5|TRBV20-1|once
CSAEDRGRMVQETQYF
TGCAGTGCTGAAGACAGGGGAAGGATGGTACAAGAGACCCAGTACTTC
>NA|TRBJ1-5|TRBV28|many
CASNPAGRSNQPQHF
TGTGCCAGCAACCCGGCGGGGAGGAGCAATCAGCCCCAGCATTTT
>TRBD1|TRBJ2-5|TRBV11-3|many
CASSLGQGAAETQYF
TGTGCCAGCAGCCTGGGACAGGGGGCTGCGGAGACCCAGTACTTC
>TRBD1|TRBJ2-7|TRBV28|many
CASRYRTGGFYEQYF
TGTGCCAGCAGGTATCGGACAGGGGGATTCTACGAGCAGTACTTC
>TRBD2|TRBJ2-5|TRBV14|NA
CASSQGSVAGGPETQYF
TGTGCCAGCAGCCAAGGATCCGTAGCGGGAGGGCCCGAGACCCAGTACTTC
>TRBD1|TRBJ1-5|TRBV2|NA
CASRSGTGGYSNQPQHF
TGTGCCAGCAGGTCCGGGACAGGGGGCTATAGCAATCAGCCCCAGCATTTT
>TRBD2|TRBJ2-2|TRBV12-3/TRBV12-4|many
CASSFPGGSGELFF
TGTGCCAGCAGTTTCCCGGGGGGAAGCGGGGAGCTGTTTTTT
>NA|TRBJ2-2|TRBV6-2/TRBV6-3|many
CASSYPKGGGLSSAGELFF
TGTGCCAGCAGTTACCCGAAGGGGGGGGGTTTGTCGTCGGCCGGGGAGCTGTTTTTT
>NA|TRBJ2-7|TRBV28|many
CASSLEGGPSEQYF
TGTGCCAGCAGTTTAGAGGGGGGACCCTCGGAGCAGTACTTC
>TRBD2|TRBJ2-5|TRBV9|many
CASSVTSGGQTQYF
TGTGCCAGCAGCGTTACTAGCGGGGGTCAGACCCAGTACTTC
>NA|TRBJ1-3|TRBV14|many
CASSQEHPGNTIYF
TGTGCCAGCAGCCAGGAGCATCCTGGAAACACCATATATTTT
>TRBD2|TRBJ2-7|TRBV6-2/TRBV6-3|many
CASSYAREFAYEQYF
TGTGCCAGCAGTTACGCGCGGGAGTTCGCCTACGAGCAGTACTTC
>TRBD1|TRBJ1-2|TRBV19|many
CASLTTGAALRSRTF
TGTGCCAGCCTTACGACAGGGGCCGCTCTCCGTTCCCGGACCTTC
>TRBD2|TRBJ2-7|TRBV6-1|NA
CASSARGLVSHEQYF
TGTGCCAGCAGCGCCCGGGGACTAGTCAGCCACGAGCAGTACTTC
>TRBD1|TRBJ2-7|TRBV7-2|NA
CASSLGIGTGHEQCF
TGTGCCAGCAGCTTAGGGATCGGGACAGGGCACGAGCAGTGCTTC
>TRBD1|TRBJ2-5|TRBV20-1|NA
CSATSPGTGGRETQYF
TGCAGTGCCACCAGTCCCGGGACAGGGGGCCGGGAGACCCAGTACTTC
>NA|TRBJ1-2|TRBV6-2/TRBV6-3|many
CASSTPRASYTF
TGTGCCAGCAGTACGCCCAGGGCTAGCTACACCTTC
>TRBD2|TRBJ2-7|TRBV20-1|NA
CSARAGLAGGYEQYF
TGCAGTGCTAGAGCGGGACTAGCGGGAGGCTACGAGCAGTACTTC
>NA|TRBJ1-2|TRBV30|many
CAWSAALFGGYTF
TGTGCCTGGAGCGCCGCCCTCTTTGGGGGCTACACCTTC
>NA|TRBJ2-7|TRBV7-6|many
CASSPDRTYEQYF
TGTGCCAGCAGCCCCGACAGAACCTACGAGCAGTACTTC
>TRBD1|TRBJ2-7|TRBV4-3|many
CASSQEGHGTAYEQYF
TGCGCCAGCAGCCAAGAAGGTCACGGGACAGCCTACGAGCAGTACTTC
>NA|TRBJ1-1|TRBV19|many
CASRIQGNTEAFF
TGTGCCAGTAGGATACAGGGGAACACTGAAGCTTTCTTT
>NA|TRBJ1-2|TRBV6-1|many
CASSPPPLRDYGYTF
TGTGCCAGCAGCCCCCCGCCCCTCCGTGACTATGGCTACACCTTC